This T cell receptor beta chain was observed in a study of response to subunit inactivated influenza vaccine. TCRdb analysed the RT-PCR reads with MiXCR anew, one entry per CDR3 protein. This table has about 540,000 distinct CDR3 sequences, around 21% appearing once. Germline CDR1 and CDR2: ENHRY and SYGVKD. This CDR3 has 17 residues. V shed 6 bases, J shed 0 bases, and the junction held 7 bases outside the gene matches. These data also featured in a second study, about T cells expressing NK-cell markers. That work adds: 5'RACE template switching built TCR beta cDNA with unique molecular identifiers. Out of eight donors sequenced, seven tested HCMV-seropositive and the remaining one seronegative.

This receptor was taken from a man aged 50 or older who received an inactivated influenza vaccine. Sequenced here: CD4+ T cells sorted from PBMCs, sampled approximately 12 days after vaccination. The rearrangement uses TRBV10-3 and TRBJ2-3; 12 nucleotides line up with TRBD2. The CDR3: CAISEGLAGDSTDTQYF. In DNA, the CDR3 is TGTGCCATCAGCGAGGGACTAGCGGGTGATAGCACAGATACGCAGTATTTT.